These 14 T cell receptor beta chains were sequenced from one sample in a study of neurological immune-mediated disorders. The time point here: longitudinal time-point 2. Using its own MiXCR run on the 5' RACE reads, TCRdb lists one record per CDR3 protein. The repertoire holds fewer than 40,000 distinct CDR3 sequences, about 13% seen once, with approximately 2.2% in the top ten. What was sequenced was PBMCs. All receptors come from a woman aged 40-49 years in good health.

This clonotype was recorded many times. The chain couples TRBV12-3 or TRBV12-4 to TRBJ1-2, with TRBD1 matching 9 bases. J gave up 4 bases and V 5 bases, and 11 bases lay outside the gene matches. This CDR3 is built from 16 residues. The DNA for the CDR3 is TGTGCCAGCAGTCCAGCCCCGGACAGGGGTCCCTATGGCTACACCTTC. Residues: CASSPAPDRGPYGYTF.

This clonotype was picked up many times. This chain connects TRBV6-2 or TRBV6-3 to TRBJ1-2; no firm D call. The CDR3 covers 14 residues. Per the germline V gene, CDR1 is MNHEY and CDR2 is SVGEGT. V shed 1 base and J shed 8 bases, with 14 bases lying between them. The CDR3 nucleotides read TGTGCCAGCAGTTACTGGACGGAGGGCGTCGGCTACACCTTC. As protein: CASSYWTEGVGYTF.

This clonotype occurred many times. V is TRBV4-3 and J is TRBJ2-1; D remains ambiguous. Germline-derived CDR1 and CDR2 are LGHNA and YSLEER. The CDR3 is 13 amino acids. The V gene lost 1 base and the J gene lost 0 bases, with 1 base spanning the gap. The CDR3: CASSQVSYNEQFF. CDR3 bases: TGCGCCAGCAGCCAAGTCTCCTACAATGAGCAGTTCTTC.

This clonotype was observed many times. V and J are TRBV12-3 or TRBV12-4 and TRBJ1-1; a possible D gene is TRBD1 (5 bases). There are 13 residues in the CDR3. V was trimmed by 6 bases and J by 3 bases, leaving 11 bases between them. The CDR3 DNA reads TGTGCCAGCAGCTGGGGCGATGACACTGAAGCTTTCTTT. It encodes CASSWGDDTEAFF.

This clonotype was picked up many times. This chain links TRBV6-5 with TRBJ2-2; no definite D call. Germline assignment: CDR1 MNHEY and CDR2 SVGAGI. Trimming cost V 2 bases and J 5 bases, with 6 bases left between them. This CDR3 has 13 amino acids. CDR3 loop: CASSYLGTGELFF. The CDR3 DNA reads TGTGCCAGCAGTTACCTGGGGACCGGGGAGCTGTTTTTT.

This clonotype was recorded many times. The chain couples TRBV7-2 to TRBJ2-3; the D call may be TRBD1 or TRBD2 (5 bases each). CDR1 is SGHTA, CDR2 FQGNSA, per germline. Trimming took off 5 bases at V and 2 bases at J, with 17 bases between the two ends. The CDR3 length is 16 residues. This chain's CDR3 is CASSRRDGISTDTQYF. The CDR3 DNA is TGTGCCAGCAGCCGCCGGGACGGAATTTCCACAGATACGCAGTATTTT.

This clonotype was observed at least ten times. The V call is TRBV7-3, the J call TRBJ2-2; 8 bases are a match to TRBD2. From germline, CDR1 is SGHTA and CDR2 FQGTGA. CDR3 length equals 18 residues. J was trimmed by 7 bases and V by 4 bases; bases with no gene match: 17. The CDR3 here is CASSSIRGAGVSIGELFF. The CDR3 bases are TGTGCCAGCAGCTCCATAAGGGGAGCGGGAGTCTCAATCGGGGAGCTGTTTTTT.

This clonotype was detected ten times or more. The rearrangement joins TRBV5-5 to TRBJ1-5; 7 bases map to TRBD1. Germline V CDR1 and CDR2: SGHKS, YYEKEE (reference sequence). There are 17 residues in the CDR3. Trimming removed 1 base from V and 0 bases from J; junction bases left unmatched: 7. The CDR3 nucleotides read TGTGCCAGCAGCTTGACCGGGACAGCCTATAGCAATCAGCCCCAGCATTTT. Residues: CASSLTGTAYSNQPQHF.

In its sample, this clonotype was seen many times. The chain joins TRBV12-3 or TRBV12-4 to TRBJ2-1; the D gene is possibly TRBD2 (6 bases). Trimming removed 7 bases from V and 8 bases from J, with 18 bases in between. This CDR3 has 14 residues. The CDR3 nucleotides read TGTGCCAGCACCTCTAGCGCCCCCTGGGATGAGCAGTTCTTC. Its translation: CASTSSAPWDEQFF.

This clonotype was seen repeatedly, ten times or more. The V and J genes are TRBV20-1 and TRBJ2-1, with D perhaps given as TRBD1 or TRBD2 (5 bases each). With 3 bases removed from V and 3 bases from J, the gap between germline ends came to 12 bases. This CDR3 region has 14 residues. Germline loops: CDR1 DFQATT, CDR2 SNEGSKA (reference sequence). This CDR3 is CSASTGRGYNEQFF. CDR3 nucleotides: TGCAGTGCTAGTACGGGAAGGGGCTACAATGAGCAGTTCTTC.

This clonotype was seen repeatedly, ten times or more. This chain uses TRBV7-2 with TRBJ2-3; 13 nucleotides line up with TRBD2. The CDR3 totals 16 residues. V lost 5 bases, J lost 4 bases, and 6 bases stayed unmatched. Germline CDR1 SGHTA, CDR2 FQGNSA. Here the CDR3 reads CASSDGLAGVADTQYF. The DNA for the CDR3 is TGTGCCAGCAGCGACGGACTAGCGGGAGTAGCAGATACGCAGTATTTT.

With regard to this clonotype: A much larger clone differs by one base, so this may be a read error. This chain joins TRBV29-1 and TRBJ2-7, with 13 bases identical to TRBD2. The CDR3 is 15 amino acids. V gave up 8 bases and J gave up 1 base; unmatched junction bases: 8. Germline CDR1 and CDR2: SQVTM and ANQGSEA. The CDR3 loop is CSPKRTSGRSYEQYF. The DNA of the CDR3 is TGCAGCCCCAAACGGACTAGCGGGAGATCCTACGAGCAGTACTTC.

The chain uses TRBV30 and TRBJ1-4; 9 bases are shared with TRBD1. Losses at the gene ends were 2 bases for V and 8 bases for J; bases not matched to a gene: 6. Germline lookup yields CDR1 GTSNPN and CDR2 SVGIG (reference sequence). The CDR3 sequence is 14 residues long. This CDR3 reads CAWSPGTGTEKLFF. In nucleotides, the CDR3 is TGTGCCTGGAGTCCCGGGACAGGGACCGAAAAACTGTTTTTT. Together with reference TRBV30 and TRBJ1-4, the CDR3 gives the full variable domain: SQTIHQWPATLVQPVGSPLSLECTVEGTSNPNLYWYRQAAGRGLQLLFYSVGIGQISSEVPQNLSASRPQDRQFILSSKKLLLSDSGFYLCAWSPGTGTEKLFFGSGTQLSVL.

This clonotype was detected ten times or more. The chain has TRBV7-9 and TRBJ1-1; D might be TRBD1 (5 bases). Per the germline V gene, CDR1 is SEHNR and CDR2 is FQNEAQ (reference sequence). The CDR3 covers 12 residues. V was cut by 4 bases and J by 9 bases, with 12 bases left in between. CDR3 nucleotides: TGTGCCAGCAGCTGGGACCGACAGAAAGCTTTCTTT. Protein: CASSWDRQKAFF.